The clone carrying this T cell receptor beta chain is a singleton in its sample. Antigen specificity is unknown. The sample belongs to a study of Graves' ophthalmopathy and Graves' hyperthyroidism. Whole-study results and caveats: The model's ophthalmopathy progression predictions had roughly 69% sensitivity and over 72% specificity.

Disease in donors with ophthalmopathy had moderate-to-severe activity, CAS ≥3, NOSPECS ≥4 and under 3 months' duration. Certain patients, namely those with other autoimmune diseases, uncontrolled infections, pregnancy or lactation, were excluded. The PBMCs used were ones drawn from approximately 10 ml of fresh peripheral blood. CDR3 regions of TCR beta were amplified from RNA transcripts. HTBI-primed first-round RT-PCR preceded second-round multiplex PCR. MiXCR, applied by TCRdb to the multiplex PCR reads, yields one record per CDR3 protein. Of about 400,000 distinct CDR3 sequences in the sample, about 16% were seen once. V was pared by 8 bases and J by 3 bases, with 17 bases between. The CDR3 consists of 14 residues. Germline V CDR1 and CDR2: MNHNS, SASEGT.

The sequencing input was peripheral blood. The chain joins TRBV6-1 to TRBJ2-7, with D perhaps matching TRBD2 (5 bases). The sequence was obtained from a woman in her late teens or twenties with Graves' ophthalmopathy. This chain's CDR3 is CASALAGGYYEQYF. DNA for the CDR3: TGTGCCAGCGCCCTTGCGGGCGGATACTACGAGCAGTACTTC.